These 28 T cell receptor beta chains were sequenced from one sample in a study of blood T cell repertoires in COVID-19. The repertoire was sequenced with immunoSEQ multiplex PCR; TCRdb's copy has only in-frame clones and lacks some. Here the sample spans more than 300,000 clones, just under 90% being singletons. The sequenced sample consisted of peripheral blood. The receptors were sampled from a woman aged 25 to 39 with COVID-19, enrolled during active disease.

J is TRBJ1-6 and V is TRBV19; 10 bases line up with TRBD1. Germline V gene sequence: CDR1 LNHDA, CDR2 SQIVND (reference sequence). V shed 6 bases, J shed 12 bases, and the junction held 8 bases outside the gene matches. This CDR3 contains 14 residues. The CDR3 DNA follows: TGTGCCAGTAGCCGGGACAGGGGCCTTCTACCCCTCCACTTT. Translated, it gives CASSRDRGLLPLHF.

V usage is TRBV3-1 (or the pseudogene TRBV3-2) and J usage is TRBJ1-4; perhaps TRBD1 as D (5 bases). V dropped 5 bases and J dropped 8 bases, with 15 bases sitting between them. In germline, CDR1 is LGHDT, CDR2 YNNKEL (reference sequence). This CDR3 comprises 14 residues. The CDR3 sequence is CASSYRSDAEKLFF. As DNA, the CDR3 is TGTGCCAGCAGCTACAGGTCCGACGCCGAAAAACTGTTTTTT.

This rearrangement joins TRBV5-6 to TRBJ2-3; a possible D gene is TRBD2 (7 bases). The ends were cut back, 6 bases at V and 2 bases at J, with 13 bases in the middle. The germline V gene encodes CDR1 SGHDT and CDR2 YYEEEE. This CDR3 contains 14 residues. The CDR3 region has the DNA TGTGCCAGCATCCTGGGGGGGCTCACAGATACGCAGTATTTT. Protein sequence: CASILGGLTDTQYF. The whole variable domain, remainder taken from reference TRBV5-6 and TRBJ2-3, is DAGVTQSPTHLIKTRGQQVTLRCSPKSGHDTVSWYQQALGQGPQFIFQYYEEEERQRGNFPDRFSGHQFPNYSSELNVNALLLGDSALYLCASILGGLTDTQYFGPGTRLTVL.

The count of this clone is one. This chain joins TRBV2 and TRBJ2-2; the match to TRBD1 covers 7 bases. In germline, CDR1 is SNHLY, CDR2 FYNNEI. V dropped 4 bases and J dropped 7; count of bases not matched to a gene: 6. The CDR3 loop spans 14 amino acids. CDR3 DNA sequence: TGTGCCAGCAGTGCCGACAGGGCCATCGGGGAGCTGTTTTTT. As protein: CASSADRAIGELFF.

The chain links TRBV30 to TRBJ1-3; TRBD1 aligns across 7 bases. The germline CDR1 and CDR2 sequences are GTSNPN and SVGIG (reference sequence). The CDR3 loop spans 13 amino acids. V lost 7 bases, J lost 4 bases, and 7 bases stayed unmatched. CDR3 nucleotides: TGTGCCTACTCACCGGGACAGGGAAACACCATATATTTT. This gives the protein CAYSPGQGNTIYF.

The rearrangement links TRBV18 to TRBJ1-4, with D perhaps matching TRBD1 (5 bases). Germline CDR1 KGHSH, CDR2 LQKENI. The ends were cut back, 3 bases at V and 4 bases at J, with 15 bases in the middle. The CDR3 loop spans 16 amino acids. The CDR3: CASSPRSDSLNEKLFF. The CDR3 DNA reads as TGTGCCAGCTCACCCCGATCCGACAGTCTTAATGAAAAACTGTTTTTT.

The gene calls are TRBV5-8 and TRBJ1-2; TRBD1 might be the D (6 bases). Germline V gives CDR1 SGHTS, CDR2 YDEGEE. Trimming pared 1 base from V and 0 bases from J, leaving 19 bases between. The CDR3 consists of 18 residues. The CDR3 DNA sequence: TGTGCCAGCAGCTTGAGAGCGAGAGTGGACAGCTCTAACTATGGCTACACCTTC. Translated: CASSLRARVDSSNYGYTF.

The J gene is TRBJ1-6, the V gene TRBV2, with D unresolved. The V end was cut by 4 bases, the J end by 7 bases, with 8 bases between. This CDR3 is built from 13 residues. The germline CDR1 and CDR2 sequences are SNHLY and FYNNEI. CDR3 in DNA: TGTGCCAGCAGTGTCGGGAACAATTCACCCCTCCACTTT. Translating gives CASSVGNNSPLHF.

This clone appeared a few times. The chain combines TRBV7-8 with TRBJ2-1; 8 bases map to TRBD2. The CDR3 is made up of 16 amino acids. Germline CDR1 and CDR2: SGHVS and FQNEAQ. After removal of 2 bases from V and 8 bases from J, the junction contained 11 bases not matched to a gene. The chain's CDR3 is CASSLSGSGVYYEQFF. For the CDR3, the DNA is TGTGCCAGCAGCTTAAGCGGTAGCGGGGTATACTATGAGCAGTTCTTC.

The J gene is TRBJ2-6, the V gene TRBV2; perhaps TRBD2 as D (6 bases). The germline V gene encodes CDR1 SNHLY and CDR2 FYNNEI. CDR3 length: 15 residues. V gave up 4 bases and J gave up 4 bases, with 11 bases separating them. CDR3 amino acids: CASSVEGSGANVLTF. CDR3 DNA: TGTGCCAGCAGTGTGGAGGGCTCCGGGGCCAACGTCCTGACTTTC.

The V gene is TRBV5-1, the J gene TRBJ2-3; 13 positions match TRBD2. The CDR3 sequence is 17 residues long. Trimming at V came to 4 bases and at J to 6 bases, leaving 11 bases not matched to a gene. CDR1 and CDR2 from the germline V gene are SGHRS and YFSETQ. The CDR3 DNA reads as TGCGCCAGCAGCGACGGGACTAGCGGGGCCTTGGCGGATACGCAGTATTTT. As protein: CASSDGTSGALADTQYF.

The chain links TRBV5-6 to TRBJ1-1, with D uncertain. The V end lost 4 bases, the J end lost 0 bases, and 4 bases lay between the germline ends. Germline assignment: CDR1 SGHDT and CDR2 YYEEEE. This CDR3 spans 12 amino acids. As DNA, the CDR3 is TGTGCCAGCAGCCGGTTGAACACTGAAGCTTTCTTT. This translates into CASSRLNTEAFF.

This clone showed up just once. The V gene is TRBV13, the J gene TRBJ2-3; 7 bases are a match to TRBD2. CDR3 length: 14 residues. With 2 bases clipped from V and 4 bases from J, the junction kept 3 bases outside the gene matches. Germline-derived CDR1 and CDR2 are PRHDT and FYEKMQ (reference sequence). The CDR3 coding sequence is TGTGCCAGCAGCTTAAGAGGACTAGCAGATACGCAGTATTTT. Encoded protein: CASSLRGLADTQYF.

The V call is TRBV4-1, the J call TRBJ1-4; no reliable D call. Germline CDR1 and CDR2: MGHRA and YSYEKL. The germline V and J ends were trimmed by 1 base and 8 bases, with 11 bases remaining between them. The CDR3 totals 14 residues. In DNA, the CDR3 is TGCGCCAGCAGCCAAGGCCAGTTATTCGAAAAACTGTTTTTT. This sequence encodes CASSQGQLFEKLFF.

This rearrangement joins TRBV4-1 to TRBJ1-1; TRBD1 aligns across 7 bases. V was clipped by 3 bases and J by 0 bases; unmatched bases: 1. The CDR3 contains 14 residues. Germline lookup yields CDR1 MGHRA and CDR2 YSYEKL. CDR3 protein: CASSHTGVNTEAFF. The CDR3 coding sequence is TGCGCCAGCAGCCATACAGGGGTGAACACTGAAGCTTTCTTT.

The chain recombines TRBV13 with TRBJ1-1; 9 positions agree with TRBD1. V trimming: 7 bases; J trimming: 4 bases; junction bases outside the gene matches: 10. This CDR3 spans 15 amino acids. In germline, CDR1 is PRHDT, CDR2 FYEKMQ (reference sequence). CDR3 nucleotides: TGTGCCAGCACGACAGGGGGATTAGGAGGCACTGAAGCTTTCTTT. Protein sequence: CASTTGGLGGTEAFF. Supplemented by reference TRBV13 and TRBJ1-1, the full variable domain reads AAGVIQSPRHLIKEKRETATLKCYPIPRHDTVYWYQQGPGQDPQFLISFYEKMQSDKGSIPDRFSAQQFSDYHSELNMSSLELGDSALYFCASTTGGLGGTEAFFGQGTRLTVV.

J is TRBJ1-5 and V is TRBV19; D is unresolved. Per germline, CDR1 LNHDA and CDR2 SQIVND (reference sequence). The CDR3 covers 14 residues. V lost 1 base to trimming and J lost 5 bases, with 9 bases between them. CDR3 in DNA: TGTGCCAGTAGTATAGGGCCCCACGATCAGCCCCAGCATTTT. Residues: CASSIGPHDQPQHF.

This sequence joins TRBV10-3 and TRBJ1-1; TRBD1 is a possible D gene (6 bases). CDR1 and CDR2 from the germline V gene are ENHRY and SYGVKD. The CDR3 length is 14 residues. V dropped 3 bases and J dropped 6 bases, with 14 bases sitting between them. CDR3 region: CAISDRDIRAEAFF. CDR3 bases: TGTGCCATCAGTGACCGGGACATTCGAGCTGAAGCTTTCTTT.

This sequence joins TRBV5-1 and TRBJ1-3; no definite D call. CDR1 is SGHRS, CDR2 YFSETQ, per germline. The CDR3 length is 16 residues. V lost 4 bases and J lost 3, with 17 bases in between. As DNA, the CDR3 is TGCGCCAGCAGCCACGATCTTGCCGGGGTTGGAAACACCATATATTTT. This codes for CASSHDLAGVGNTIYF.

The chain has TRBV5-5 and TRBJ1-1; a possible D gene is TRBD1 (6 bases). Germline V lookup: CDR1 SGHKS, CDR2 YYEKEE (reference sequence). V gave up 7 bases and J gave up 1 base, with 20 bases separating them. The CDR3 spans 16 residues. The CDR3: CASCKYPGTRNTEAFF. The CDR3 bases are TGTGCCAGCTGCAAATACCCCGGGACAAGGAACACTGAAGCTTTCTTT.

This clone was counted between two and nine times. The chain employs TRBV29-1 and TRBJ1-2, with 7 bases matching TRBD1. CDR1 is SQVTM and CDR2 is ANQGSEA in the germline V gene. Unmatched junction bases numbered 6, after V lost 7 bases and J lost 4 bases. This CDR3 region has 12 residues. Here the CDR3 reads CSGRDRSYGYTF. The CDR3 DNA is TGCAGCGGAAGGGACAGATCCTATGGCTACACCTTC. Combining the CDR3 with reference TRBV29-1 and TRBJ1-2 gives the whole variable domain SAVISQKPSRDICQRGTSLTIQCQVDSQVTMMFWYRQQPGQSLTLIATANQGSEATYESGFVIDKFPISRPNLTFSTLTVSNMSPEDSSIYLCSGRDRSYGYTFGSGTRLTVV.

About this clone: The same CDR3 can be traced to other DNA sequences in this sample. The rearrangement uses TRBV11-2 and TRBJ2-2, with D unresolved. This CDR3 spans 14 amino acids. Germline CDR1 is SGHAT and CDR2 is FQNNGV. V lost 1 base to trimming and J lost 1 base, with 4 bases between them. The CDR3 DNA sequence: TGTGCCAGCAGCTTAGTACAGAACACCGGGGAGCTGTTTTTT. It is translated as CASSLVQNTGELFF.

This chain joins TRBV6-5 and TRBJ1-1; D gene unclear. Germline V gene sequence: CDR1 MNHEY, CDR2 SVGAGI. Trimming took 5 bases from V and 6 from J, leaving 10 bases between them. This CDR3 contains 12 residues. The DNA of the CDR3 is TGTGCCAGCAGTCCCCCGGGGTCTGAAGCTTTCTTT. Encoded protein: CASSPPGSEAFF.

CDR3 region: CASSLHRDRPWETQYF. Here the CDR3 DNA reads TGTGCCAGCAGCCTTCACCGGGACAGACCGTGGGAGACCCAGTACTTC. The rearrangement uses TRBV14 and TRBJ2-5; 7 nucleotides align to TRBD1. The V and J ends lost 4 bases and 5 bases, in that order; junction bases with no gene match: 13. The CDR3 runs to 16 residues. CDR1 and CDR2 (germline): SGHDN, FVKESK.

The chain combines TRBV10-2 with TRBJ1-5, with D uncertain. CDR3 length: 13 residues. V was pared by 5 bases and J by 10 bases, with 15 bases between. The V gene's germline CDR1 is WSHSY and CDR2 SAAADI. The CDR3 region is CASSNNAREPQHF. The CDR3 nucleotides read TGCGCCAGCAGTAACAACGCTAGAGAACCCCAGCATTTT.

J is TRBJ2-5 and V is TRBV18; 7 bases match TRBD2. The junction had 5 bases not matched to a gene; V was cut back by 2 bases and J by 5 bases. CDR3 length equals 14 residues. Germline loops: CDR1 KGHSH, CDR2 LQKENI. The CDR3 sequence is CASSPSDGGETQYF. DNA of the CDR3: TGTGCCAGCTCACCAAGTGACGGGGGGGAGACCCAGTACTTC.

The rearrangement links TRBV19 to TRBJ2-5; a possible D gene is TRBD1 (6 bases). The CDR3 length is 13 residues. The germline V gene has CDR1 LNHDA and CDR2 SQIVND (reference sequence). V gave up 0 bases and J gave up 4 bases, with 6 bases separating them. CDR3: CASSIEQGETQYF. Written as DNA, the CDR3 is TGTGCCAGTAGTATAGAACAGGGAGAGACCCAGTACTTC.

This chain uses TRBV5-1 with TRBJ1-4, with D tentatively TRBD1 (6 bases). V lost 0 bases to trimming and J lost 5 bases, with 8 bases between them. Germline loops: CDR1 SGHRS, CDR2 YFSETQ. The CDR3 spans 14 residues. Here the CDR3 DNA reads TGCGCCAGCAGCTTGGAGGGGGTAAATGAAAAACTGTTTTTT. It translates to CASSLEGVNEKLFF. Full variable domain (missing parts from reference TRBV5-1 and TRBJ1-4): KAGVTQTPRYLIKTRGQQVTLSCSPISGHRSVSWYQQTPGQGLQFLFEYFSETQRNKGNFPGRFSGRQFSNSRSEMNVSTLELGDSALYLCASSLEGVNEKLFFGSGTQLSVL.